These 16 T cell receptor beta chains came from one sample sequenced in a study of response to subunit inactivated influenza vaccine. Via MiXCR, TCRdb re-called the RT-PCR reads, giving one row per CDR3 protein. Here the sample spans roughly 760,000 distinct CDR3 sequences, 21% being singletons. Sequencing was performed on PBMCs from blood, taken around 5 days after vaccination. The source is a man aged 45-60 years who received an inactivated influenza vaccine.

This chain connects TRBV19 to TRBJ1-3; no firm D call. CDR1 and CDR2 from the germline V gene are LNHDA and SQIVND (reference sequence). Trimming stripped 3 bases from V and 3 bases from J, with 9 bases between. This CDR3 has 14 amino acids. The CDR3 nucleotides read TGTGCCAGTAGTATTTCCAGCCTTGGAAACACCATATATTTT. Amino acid sequence: CASSISSLGNTIYF.

The chain recombines TRBV7-9 with TRBJ2-1, with D possibly being TRBD1 or TRBD2 (5 bases each). CDR1 and CDR2 (germline): SEHNR, FQNEAQ (reference sequence). The CDR3 is made up of 17 amino acids. V dropped 2 bases and J dropped 0 bases, with 14 bases sitting between them. CDR3: CASSLRGDPLSYNEQFF. CDR3 nucleotides: TGTGCCAGCAGCTTAAGGGGAGATCCCCTCTCCTACAATGAGCAGTTCTTC.

This clonotype was detected a few times. CDR3 protein: CSVEGERGSYEQYF. For the CDR3, the DNA is TGCAGCGTTGAAGGGGAGCGGGGCTCCTACGAGCAGTACTTC. The V call is TRBV29-1, the J call TRBJ2-7; TRBD2 agrees at 7 bases. V was clipped by 1 base and J by 0 bases; unmatched bases: 3. Germline V gives CDR1 SQVTM, CDR2 ANQGSEA. CDR3 size: 14 residues.

This clonotype was counted only a few times. The V and J genes are TRBV7-9 and TRBJ1-6; 9 bases map to TRBD1. CDR3 size: 15 residues. The germline gives CDR1 SEHNR, CDR2 FQNEAQ (reference sequence). Written as DNA, the CDR3 is TGTTTGCCTCAGGTCCGGGACAGGGATCGGTCACCCCTCCACTTT. It is translated as CLPQVRDRDRSPLHF.

The genes are TRBV20-1 and TRBJ1-5, with a possible D match to TRBD1 (6 bases). CDR1 and CDR2 (germline): DFQATT, SNEGSKA (reference sequence). This CDR3 has 16 amino acids. Trimming stripped 3 bases from V and 2 bases from J, with 17 bases between. This CDR3 is CSARPGGGEGNQPQHF. In DNA, the CDR3 is TGCAGTGCTAGGCCTGGGGGGGGCGAAGGCAATCAGCCCCAGCATTTT.

The chain uses TRBV6-6 and TRBJ2-7; D call uncertain. Per germline, CDR1 MNHNY and CDR2 SVGAGI (reference sequence). The CDR3 contains 13 residues. V lost 2 bases and J 0 bases, leaving 5 bases between the germline ends. CDR3 coding DNA: TGTGCCAGCAGTTACCTGCTCTCCTACGAGCAGTACTTC. Its translation is CASSYLLSYEQYF.

The rearrangement joins TRBV10-3 to TRBJ2-7; 10 bases are a match to TRBD2. The CDR3 consists of 12 residues. Germline V lookup: CDR1 ENHRY, CDR2 SYGVKD. Trimming cost V 8 bases and J 6 bases; bases outside gene matches: 4. CDR3 in amino acids: CAIGTSVGEQYF. DNA for the CDR3: TGTGCCATCGGGACTAGCGTTGGCGAGCAGTACTTC.

The chain employs TRBV12-3 or TRBV12-4 and TRBJ2-3; 8 bases fit TRBD1. V shed 5 bases, J shed 7 bases, and the junction held 8 bases outside the gene matches. The CDR3 runs 14 residues. The CDR3 DNA reads TGTGCCAGCAGTCCCGGGACAGGAAGGTATACGCAGTATTTT. Protein sequence: CASSPGTGRYTQYF.

The chain has TRBV18 and TRBJ1-1; no reliable D call. Deletions cut 2 bases from V and 1 base from J, with 8 bases between. Germline V CDR1 and CDR2: KGHSH, LQKENI. This CDR3 has 14 residues. The chain's CDR3 is CASSPMVANTEAFF. CDR3 bases: TGTGCCAGCTCACCAATGGTGGCGAACACTGAAGCTTTCTTT.

This chain connects TRBV5-1 to TRBJ1-4, with 7 bases that match TRBD1. V shed 2 bases, J shed 3 bases, and the junction held 4 bases outside the gene matches. The CDR3 loop spans 15 amino acids. CDR1 and CDR2 from the germline V gene are SGHRS and YFSETQ. CDR3 bases: TGCGCCAGCAGCTTTTCGACAGGGCCTAATGAAAAACTGTTTTTT. It specifies CASSFSTGPNEKLFF.

Here the CDR3 reads CASSKRVGAGGEQYF. The CDR3 DNA follows: TGTGCCAGCAGCAAAAGAGTGGGGGCGGGTGGCGAGCAGTACTTC. This chain connects TRBV7-9 to TRBJ2-7; maybe TRBD1 (6 bases). CDR1 and CDR2 from the germline V gene are SEHNR and FQNEAQ (reference sequence). V was pared by 5 bases and J by 6 bases, with 20 bases between. The CDR3 loop spans 15 amino acids.

CDR3 in amino acids: CASSLALAGPLEQFF. In nucleotides, the CDR3 is TGCGCCAGCAGCTTGGCCCTAGCGGGTCCCTTGGAGCAGTTCTTC. The rearrangement links TRBV5-1 to TRBJ2-1; 8 nucleotides match TRBD2. CDR1 is SGHRS and CDR2 is YFSETQ in the germline V gene. Trimming cost V 0 bases and J 10 bases; bases outside gene matches: 9. CDR3 size: 15 residues.

This sequence joins TRBV12-3 or TRBV12-4 and TRBJ2-7; a weak D match, TRBD1 (6 bases). The length of the CDR3 is 13 residues. The V gene lost 7 bases and the J gene lost 6 bases, with 16 bases spanning the gap. The CDR3 reads CASNNRVQGEQYF. DNA of the CDR3: TGTGCCAGCAACAACAGGGTGCAGGGCGAGCAGTACTTC.

This chain links TRBV27 with TRBJ2-2; possible D gene TRBD2, 5 bases. The length of the CDR3 is 14 residues. Germline values: CDR1 MNHEY, CDR2 SMNVEV (reference sequence). Trimming took off 2 bases at V and 4 bases at J, with 8 bases between the two ends. The CDR3 region is CASSLPGSTGELFF. The CDR3 nucleotides read TGTGCCAGCAGTTTACCGGGAAGCACCGGGGAGCTGTTTTTT.

The J gene is TRBJ2-3, the V gene TRBV5-1; 9 bases are a match to TRBD1. The CDR3 consists of 15 residues. CDR1 is SGHRS, CDR2 YFSETQ, per germline. The V gene end was trimmed by 5 bases and the J gene end by 1 base; junction bases not matched to a gene: 5. The CDR3 DNA sequence: TGCGCCAGCAGGGACGGACAGGGGCGCACAGATACGCAGTATTTT. This sequence encodes CASRDGQGRTDTQYF.

V and J are TRBV4-1 and TRBJ2-3, with 12 bases that match TRBD1. V shed 5 bases, J shed 6 bases, and the junction held 9 bases outside the gene matches. The CDR3 has 16 residues. Germline CDR1 is MGHRA and CDR2 is YSYEKL. For the CDR3, the DNA is TGCGCCAGCAGCGTACCCGGGACAGGGGGCCTGGATACGCAGTATTTT. This translates into CASSVPGTGGLDTQYF.